This TCR beta chain was recorded in a study of cytomegalovirus exposure and HLA in healthy donors. Study-wide findings and caveats: Some V segments could not be told apart, so they were left out, TRBV6-2 and TRBV6-3 among them. Later genetic work tied a missense DCLRE1C variant to beta-chain V and J trimming.

The PCR used 60 Vbeta and 13 Jbeta primers. Measured with immunoSEQ multiplex PCR; TCRdb has only the in-frame clones, and not every one. This specimen shows about 90,000 clones; the ten leading clones hold roughly 3.5%. This CDR3 has 16 amino acids. Germline loops: CDR1 SGDLS, CDR2 YYNGEE. The V end lost 4 bases, the J end lost 0 bases, and 16 bases lay between the germline ends. As concerns this clone: The antigen is not known.

The clonotype originates from a woman in her 30s in good health and CMV-seronegative. The specimen sequenced was PBMCs. This rearrangement joins TRBV9 to TRBJ2-5; a weak D match, TRBD1 (7 bases). The CDR3 DNA reads as TGTGCCAGCAGCACGCGACAGGGAGGATACCAAGAGACCCAGTACTTC. Protein sequence: CASSTRQGGYQETQYF.